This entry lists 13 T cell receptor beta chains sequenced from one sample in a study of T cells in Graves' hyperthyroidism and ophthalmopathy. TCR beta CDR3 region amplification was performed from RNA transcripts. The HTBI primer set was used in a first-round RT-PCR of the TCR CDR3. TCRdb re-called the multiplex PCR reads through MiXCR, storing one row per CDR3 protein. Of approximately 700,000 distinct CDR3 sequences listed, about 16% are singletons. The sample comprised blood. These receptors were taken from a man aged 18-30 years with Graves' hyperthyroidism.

The CDR3, as DNA: TGCAGTGCTAGCGATAGGGCGGGTTTGGGTGAAAAACTGTTTTTT. It codes for CSASDRAGLGEKLFF. The J gene is TRBJ1-4, the V gene TRBV20-1; D is ambiguous. V lost 3 bases to trimming and J lost 7 bases, with 18 bases between them. The CDR3 is made up of 15 amino acids. CDR1 DFQATT and CDR2 SNEGSKA come from the germline V gene (reference sequence).

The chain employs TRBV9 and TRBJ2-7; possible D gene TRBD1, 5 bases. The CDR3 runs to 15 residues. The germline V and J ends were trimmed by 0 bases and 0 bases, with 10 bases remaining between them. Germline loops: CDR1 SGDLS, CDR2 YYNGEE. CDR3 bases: TGTGCCAGCAGCGTAGCGGCAGGGTTCTCCTACGAGCAGTACTTC. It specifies CASSVAAGFSYEQYF.

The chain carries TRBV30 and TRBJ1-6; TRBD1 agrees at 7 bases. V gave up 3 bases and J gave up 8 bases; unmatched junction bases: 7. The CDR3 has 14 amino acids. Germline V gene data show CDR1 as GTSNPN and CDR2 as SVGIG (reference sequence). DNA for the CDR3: TGTGCCTGGAGCTTGACAGGGCGGGATTCACCCCTCCACTTT. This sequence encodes CAWSLTGRDSPLHF.

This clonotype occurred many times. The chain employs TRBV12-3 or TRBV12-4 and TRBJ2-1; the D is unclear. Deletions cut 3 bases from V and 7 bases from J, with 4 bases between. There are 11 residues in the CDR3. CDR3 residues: CASSFQNEQFF. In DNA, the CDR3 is TGTGCCAGCAGTTTCCAAAATGAGCAGTTCTTC.

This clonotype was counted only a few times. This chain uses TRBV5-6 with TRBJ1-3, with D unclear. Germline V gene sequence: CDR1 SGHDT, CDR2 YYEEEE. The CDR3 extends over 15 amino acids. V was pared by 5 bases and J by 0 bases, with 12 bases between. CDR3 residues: CASSFGPISGNTIYF. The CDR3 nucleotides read TGTGCCAGCAGTTTCGGCCCGATCTCTGGAAACACCATATATTTT.

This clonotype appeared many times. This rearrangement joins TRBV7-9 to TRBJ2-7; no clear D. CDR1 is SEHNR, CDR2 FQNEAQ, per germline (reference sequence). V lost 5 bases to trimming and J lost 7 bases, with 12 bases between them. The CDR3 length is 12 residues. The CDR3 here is CASSPRPGEQYF. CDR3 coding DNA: TGTGCCAGCAGCCCGAGACCCGGAGAGCAGTACTTC.

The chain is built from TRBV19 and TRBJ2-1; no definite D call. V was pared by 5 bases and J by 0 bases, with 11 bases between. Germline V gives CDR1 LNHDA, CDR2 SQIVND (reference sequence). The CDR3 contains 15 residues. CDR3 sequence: CASSQTRSSYNEQFF. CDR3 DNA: TGTGCCAGTAGTCAGACGAGAAGCTCCTACAATGAGCAGTTCTTC.

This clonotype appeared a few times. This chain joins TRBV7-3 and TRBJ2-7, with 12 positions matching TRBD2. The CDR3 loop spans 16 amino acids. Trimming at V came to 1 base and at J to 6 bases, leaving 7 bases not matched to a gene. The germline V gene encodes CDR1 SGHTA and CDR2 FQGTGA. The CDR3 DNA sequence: TGTGCCAGCAGCTTAAATGGGCGGGGACTAGCGGGCGAGCAGTACTTC. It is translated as CASSLNGRGLAGEQYF.

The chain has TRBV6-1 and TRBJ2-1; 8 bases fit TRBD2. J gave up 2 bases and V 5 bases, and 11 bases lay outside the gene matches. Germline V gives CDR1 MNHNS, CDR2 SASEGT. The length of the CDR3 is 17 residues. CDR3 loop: CASSPPRGSGTYNEQFF. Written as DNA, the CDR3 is TGTGCCAGCAGTCCCCCCCGGGGTAGCGGGACCTACAATGAGCAGTTCTTC.

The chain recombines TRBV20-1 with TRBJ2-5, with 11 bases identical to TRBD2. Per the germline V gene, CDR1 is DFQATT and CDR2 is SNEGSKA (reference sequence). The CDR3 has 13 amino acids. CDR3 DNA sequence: TGCAGCTTACTAGCGGGAGTGGTGGAGACCCAGTACTTC. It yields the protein CSLLAGVVETQYF.

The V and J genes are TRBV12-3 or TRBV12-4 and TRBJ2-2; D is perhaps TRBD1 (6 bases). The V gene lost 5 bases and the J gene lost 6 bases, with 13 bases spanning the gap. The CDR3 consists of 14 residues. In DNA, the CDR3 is TGTGCCAGCAGTCAACAGGGTTTCGCCGGGGAGCTGTTTTTT. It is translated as CASSQQGFAGELFF.

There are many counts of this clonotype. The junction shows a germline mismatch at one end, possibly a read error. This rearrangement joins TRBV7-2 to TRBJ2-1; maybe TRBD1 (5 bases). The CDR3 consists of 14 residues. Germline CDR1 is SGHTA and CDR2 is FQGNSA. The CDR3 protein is CASSYRGANNQQFF. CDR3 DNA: TGTGCCAGCAGCTACCGTGGGGCTAACAATCAGCAGTTCTTC.

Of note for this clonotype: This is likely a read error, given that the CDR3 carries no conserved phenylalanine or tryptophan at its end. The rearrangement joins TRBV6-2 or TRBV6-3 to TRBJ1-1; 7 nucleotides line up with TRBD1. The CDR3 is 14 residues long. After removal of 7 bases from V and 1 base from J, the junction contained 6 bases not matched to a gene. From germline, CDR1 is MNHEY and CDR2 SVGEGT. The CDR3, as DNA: TGTGCCAGCACCCCCGGGACAGCGAACACTGAAGCTTTCCTT. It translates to CASTPGTANTEAFL.